This record covers a single TCR beta chain. The V gene lost 2 bases and the J gene lost 5 bases, with 13 bases spanning the gap. The germline V gene has CDR1 ENHRY and CDR2 SYGVKD. The CDR3 has 15 residues. The data derive from a study of blood T cell repertoires in COVID-19. Across the whole study: Collection of acute and convalescent COVID-19 samples took place in the United States, Italy and Spain. The analysed material was cDNA or gDNA that came from T cells, B-cell-depleted T cells, or PBMCs.

Using immunoSEQ multiplex PCR, the repertoire was profiled, and TCRdb retains in-frame clones only, with some absent. This table has roughly 180,000 clones, 81% appearing once. All enrollees were roughly 18 to 89 years old and from some 24 US areas. Clinical history reported by participants formed the basis on which cohorts were assigned. V is TRBV10-3 and J is TRBJ2-1; possibly TRBD2 for D (6 bases). This clonotype originated in a woman in her 40s with acute COVID-19. Sequences were obtained from PBMCs or T cells enriched from blood (not recorded which). DNA for the CDR3: TGTGCCATCAGTGAGAGAGGTAGCGGCCACAATGAGCAGTTCTTC. This encodes CAISERGSGHNEQFF.